This T cell receptor beta chain emerged from a study of T cell repertoires in cytomegalovirus infection. TCRdb re-called the reads with MiXCR, one entry per CDR3 protein. The sample has fewer than 1,000,000 distinct CDR3 sequences, around 32% seen once. In the case of this clonotype: Its specificity is not known. Compared with germline, one end of the junction differs, possibly owing to a read error.

The CDR3 consists of 16 residues. Germline V gene lookup returns CDR1 MGHRA and CDR2 YSYEKL. The sequence was obtained from a human donor in good health (CMV status not recorded). Some clones in this sample may be carry-over from other donors' samples. This chain connects TRBV4-1 to TRBJ1-6; D unresolved. Specimen: cultured CD8+ T cells from PBMCs, collected from culture after CMV antigen stimulation. The chain's CDR3 is CASNQVGISYNSPLHF. The CDR3 region has the DNA TGCGCCAGCAACCAAGTCGGGATCTCCTATAATTCACCCCTCCACTTT.